This entry lists 31 T cell receptor beta chains sequenced from one sample in a study of T cell responses to AZD1222 COVID-19 vaccine. Assay used: immunoSEQ multiplex PCR; TCRdb lists only in-frame clones, some missing. In the table there are approximately 140,000 clones, approximately 87% of which are singletons. This material consisted of peripheral blood, taken 28 days after the second AZD1222 dose. These receptors originate from an adult who received the AZD1222 COVID-19 vaccine.

This chain links TRBV6-5 with TRBJ1-5; D gene ambiguous. Between the trimmed V and J ends, which lost 8 bases and 0 bases, there was a span of 14 bases. There are 15 residues in the CDR3. The germline V gene has CDR1 MNHEY and CDR2 SVGAGI. CDR3 region: CASVESDYSNQPQHF. The CDR3 DNA is TGTGCCAGCGTGGAGAGCGACTATAGCAATCAGCCCCAGCATTTT.

This sequence joins TRBV10-3 and TRBJ1-1; D gene uncertain. This CDR3 has 14 amino acids. Trimming left V 0 bases short and J 1 base short, with 6 bases between. CDR1 ENHRY and CDR2 SYGVKD come from the germline V gene. The CDR3 is CAISESAGNTEAFF. CDR3 nucleotide sequence: TGTGCCATCAGTGAGTCAGCAGGGAACACTGAAGCTTTCTTT.

V usage is TRBV11-2 and J usage is TRBJ2-7, with D perhaps TRBD2 (5 bases). The CDR3 loop spans 14 amino acids. Trimming cost V 5 bases and J 3 bases, with 14 bases left between them. CDR1 SGHAT and CDR2 FQNNGV come from the germline V gene. In DNA, the CDR3 is TGTGCCAGCAGCAAATCTGACCGGGACTACGAGCAGTACTTC. This gives the protein CASSKSDRDYEQYF.

The J gene is TRBJ2-1, the V gene TRBV5-1, with D possibly being TRBD1 or TRBD2 (5 bases each). The germline V and J ends were trimmed by 3 bases and 6 bases, with 13 bases remaining between them. Germline V CDR1 and CDR2: SGHRS, YFSETQ. This CDR3 comprises 14 residues. The CDR3 DNA reads as TGCGCCAGCAGCTGGGACCGCTCTCCCAATGAGCAGTTCTTC. Protein: CASSWDRSPNEQFF.

The genes are TRBV4-2 and TRBJ2-1; D gene ambiguous. V was pared by 1 base and J by 6 bases, with 4 bases between. The CDR3 runs 12 residues. Germline V gives CDR1 LGHNA, CDR2 YNFKEQ. In nucleotides, the CDR3 is TGTGCCAGCAGCCAAGGCGTCAATGAGCAGTTCTTC. It codes for CASSQGVNEQFF.

This chain connects TRBV5-6 to TRBJ1-5, with D maybe TRBD1 (6 bases). The CDR3 loop spans 14 amino acids. Germline assignment: CDR1 SGHDT and CDR2 YYEEEE. The V end was cut by 6 bases, the J end by 3 bases, with 13 bases between. Written as DNA, the CDR3 is TGTGCCAGCACATCAGGGGCTCACAATCAGCCCCAGCATTTT. Translation gives CASTSGAHNQPQHF.

The V call is TRBV19, the J call TRBJ1-2; 9 bases match TRBD1. After removal of 4 bases from V and 7 bases from J, the junction contained 7 bases not matched to a gene. Germline lookup yields CDR1 LNHDA and CDR2 SQIVND (reference sequence). The CDR3 is 14 residues long. CDR3 nucleotides: TGTGCCAGTAGTACCACTGGACAGGGGCCTGGCTACACCTTC. This translates into CASSTTGQGPGYTF.

The chain combines TRBV24-1 with TRBJ2-7; D gene unclear. Trimming left V 9 bases short and J 9 bases short, with 20 bases between. CDR3 length: 13 residues. Looked up from germline, CDR1 is KGHDR and CDR2 is SFDVKD. The CDR3 nucleotides read TGTGCCACCTCTGGACGGCCCTCCTTTACGCAGTACTTC. It is translated as CATSGRPSFTQYF.

The rearrangement joins TRBV5-8 to TRBJ1-4; perhaps TRBD1 as D (6 bases). Germline V gene sequence: CDR1 SGHTS, CDR2 YDEGEE. V lost 1 base to trimming and J lost 8 bases, with 18 bases between them. The CDR3 has 16 residues. As DNA, the CDR3 is TGTGCCAGCAGCTTGCCCCCGGGGCGGGGGGGCGAAAAACTGTTTTTT. Translating it yields CASSLPPGRGGEKLFF.

This rearrangement joins TRBV2 to TRBJ1-3, with D unresolved. The CDR3 has 14 amino acids. Germline V lookup: CDR1 SNHLY, CDR2 FYNNEI. V lost 2 bases and J lost 0, with 5 bases in between. CDR3 sequence: CASSEQISGNTIYF. In DNA form, the CDR3 reads TGTGCCAGCAGTGAACAGATCTCTGGAAACACCATATATTTT.

This clone was recorded a few times. The chain carries TRBV13 and TRBJ2-3, with a possible D match to TRBD2 (6 bases). The CDR3 is 17 residues long. V gave up 1 base and J gave up 0 bases, with 14 bases separating them. Germline V gene data show CDR1 as PRHDT and CDR2 as FYEKMQ (reference sequence). The chain's CDR3 is CASSLEGLLSSTDTQYF. CDR3 DNA sequence: TGTGCCAGCAGCTTAGAAGGACTACTCTCTAGCACAGATACGCAGTATTTT.

This chain links TRBV7-2 with TRBJ1-6; possibly TRBD1 for D (5 bases). V lost 1 base and J lost 10, with 17 bases in between. This CDR3 is built from 16 residues. In germline, CDR1 is SGHTA, CDR2 FQGNSA. The CDR3 region is CASSLVSQGTQSPLHF. CDR3 sequence (DNA): TGTGCCAGCAGCTTAGTGTCCCAGGGCACTCAATCACCCCTCCACTTT.

CDR3: CASSYEGLPLHF. CDR3 sequence (DNA): TGTGCCAGCAGTTACGAAGGTTTACCCCTCCACTTT. The rearrangement uses TRBV6-5 and TRBJ1-6; D not resolved. The V end lost 2 bases, the J end lost 12 bases, and 8 bases lay between the germline ends. CDR1 MNHEY and CDR2 SVGAGI come from the germline V gene. CDR3 length equals 12 residues.

V and J are TRBV7-2 and TRBJ1-5, with a possible D match to TRBD1 (6 bases). CDR1 and CDR2 from the germline V gene are SGHTA and FQGNSA. V shed 6 bases and J shed 1 base, with 16 bases lying between them. This CDR3 comprises 16 residues. CDR3 sequence: CASSPPGTRSNQPQHF. The CDR3 DNA follows: TGTGCCAGCAGTCCTCCCGGGACACGGAGCAATCAGCCCCAGCATTTT.

The chain employs TRBV20-1 and TRBJ2-5, with a weak D call TRBD2 (6 bases). Germline CDR1 reads DFQATT; CDR2 reads SNEGSKA (reference sequence). CDR3 length: 14 residues. V lost 3 bases to trimming and J lost 4 bases, with 15 bases between them. The DNA of the CDR3 is TGCAGTGCTAGTGACGTTGGGGGAGGAGAGACCCAGTACTTC. Protein product: CSASDVGGGETQYF.

The V gene is TRBV11-2, the J gene TRBJ2-5; 8 positions match TRBD1. The V and J ends lost 2 bases and 2 bases, in that order; junction bases with no gene match: 7. The germline V gene has CDR1 SGHAT and CDR2 FQNNGV. The CDR3 has 16 amino acids. The DNA of the CDR3 is TGTGCCAGCAGCTTATCAGGGGGCGCTATTCAAGAGACCCAGTACTTC. Translation: CASSLSGGAIQETQYF.

The rearrangement uses TRBV3-1 (or the pseudogene TRBV3-2) and TRBJ2-4, with TRBD2 matching over 8 bases. The CDR3 has 16 residues. V lost 2 bases to trimming and J lost 3 bases; unmatched junction nucleotides: 6. Germline V gene data show CDR1 as LGHDT and CDR2 as YNNKEL (reference sequence). CDR3 nucleotide sequence: TGTGCCAGCAGCCAACTGCCAGCGGGGGACAAAAACATTCAGTACTTC. As protein: CASSQLPAGDKNIQYF.

The chain employs TRBV5-1 and TRBJ2-3; D is uncertain. The CDR3 is 14 amino acids. The V and J ends lost 4 bases and 6 bases respectively, with 15 bases between them. Germline V CDR1 and CDR2: SGHRS, YFSETQ. Here the CDR3 DNA reads TGCGCCAGCAGCCCCGCCGGAGTCGGCGATACGCAGTATTTT. Its protein product is CASSPAGVGDTQYF.

The V and J genes are TRBV10-3 and TRBJ1-2; weak D call: TRBD1 (5 bases). Germline assignment: CDR1 ENHRY and CDR2 SYGVKD. This CDR3 has 14 amino acids. V lost 2 bases to trimming and J lost 0 bases, with 7 bases between them. This CDR3 reads CAISEGGANYGYTF. CDR3 DNA: TGTGCCATCAGTGAGGGGGGAGCTAACTATGGCTACACCTTC.

This clone was detected only once. The chain couples TRBV13 to TRBJ1-1, with D unclear. Trimming stripped 3 bases from V and 1 base from J, with 9 bases between. Germline V gives CDR1 PRHDT, CDR2 FYEKMQ (reference sequence). This CDR3 has 14 residues. CDR3 residues: CASSLVGGNTEAFF. CDR3 in DNA: TGTGCCAGCAGCTTGGTCGGTGGGAACACTGAAGCTTTCTTT.

The table lists this clone with a few counts. The V call is TRBV28, the J call TRBJ2-1, with D possibly matching TRBD1 (5 bases). Germline V gives CDR1 MDHEN, CDR2 SYDVKM. The CDR3 runs to 14 residues. V lost 3 bases and J 4 bases, leaving 10 bases between the germline ends. The CDR3 DNA sequence: TGTGCCAGCAGTTTTCGACAGACATACAATGAGCAGTTCTTC. As protein: CASSFRQTYNEQFF.

Comments on this clone: This sample also contains other DNA sequences that code for the same CDR3. The chain has TRBV25-1 and TRBJ1-4; D may be TRBD1 (5 bases). Germline CDR1 MGHDK, CDR2 SYGVNS. This CDR3 comprises 14 residues. V was shortened by 1 base and J by 7 bases, with 10 bases between the two germline ends. CDR3 sequence (DNA): TGTGCCAGCAGTGAATCAGGGTCCGGTGAAAAACTGTTTTTT. The encoded protein is CASSESGSGEKLFF.

The chain uses TRBV14 and TRBJ1-1, with D uncertain. Looked up from germline, CDR1 is SGHDN and CDR2 is FVKESK. The CDR3 covers 13 residues. The CDR3 DNA follows: TGTGCAAGCTCCGGTTCGGCTCCCGCTGAAGCTTTCTTT. This codes for CASSGSAPAEAFF.

The sample holds one count of this clone. The chain joins TRBV9 to TRBJ2-5; 9 bases line up with TRBD2. Germline V gives CDR1 SGDLS, CDR2 YYNGEE. Losses at the gene ends were 2 bases for V and 5 bases for J; bases not matched to a gene: 10. The CDR3 is 16 amino acids. The CDR3 nucleotides are TGTGCCAGCAGCGTCTATGCGGGAGGGCCTCAGGAGACCCAGTACTTC. Residues: CASSVYAGGPQETQYF.

The chain links TRBV2 to TRBJ1-5; D uncertain. V was trimmed by 2 bases and J by 2 bases, leaving 19 bases between them. This CDR3 has 18 residues. Germline CDR1 is SNHLY and CDR2 is FYNNEI. This CDR3 is CASSEMSPLAVRNQPQHF. CDR3 in DNA: TGTGCCAGCAGTGAAATGTCTCCCCTGGCAGTCCGCAATCAGCCCCAGCATTTT.

The chain uses TRBV6-5 and TRBJ1-5; D is unclear. V lost 0 bases, J lost 3 bases, and 9 bases lay in between. The CDR3 has 15 residues. Germline assignment: CDR1 MNHEY and CDR2 SVGAGI. DNA of the CDR3: TGTGCCAGCAGTTACTCGTTTCAGGACAATCAGCCCCAGCATTTT. Translation: CASSYSFQDNQPQHF.

The J gene is TRBJ2-2, the V gene TRBV24-1; D remains unclear. Germline assignment: CDR1 KGHDR and CDR2 SFDVKD. Trimming stripped 1 base from V and 6 bases from J, with 11 bases between. The CDR3 length is 15 residues. The CDR3 spells CATSDFHSSPGELFF. The CDR3 DNA follows: TGTGCCACCAGTGATTTTCACAGCTCACCCGGGGAGCTGTTTTTT.

V and J are TRBV5-1 and TRBJ2-6, with a weak D call TRBD2 (7 bases). The CDR3 covers 15 residues. Germline CDR1 and CDR2: SGHRS and YFSETQ. V shed 4 bases and J shed 0 bases, with 8 bases lying between them. CDR3 in amino acids: CASSRGGSGANVLTF. The CDR3 DNA sequence: TGCGCCAGCAGCAGGGGGGGCTCTGGGGCCAACGTCCTGACTTTC.

The chain combines TRBV19 with TRBJ1-5; D is possibly TRBD1 (5 bases). Trimming took 6 bases from V and 1 from J, leaving 16 bases between them. Looked up from germline, CDR1 is LNHDA and CDR2 is SQIVND (reference sequence). The CDR3 runs 16 residues. CDR3 in DNA: TGTGCCAGTAGGGCGGGGGTAGTCCCCAGCAATCAGCCCCAGCATTTT. Its translation: CASRAGVVPSNQPQHF.

The chain uses TRBV9 and TRBJ1-3; D is undetermined. CDR1 SGDLS and CDR2 YYNGEE come from the germline V gene. This CDR3 is built from 17 residues. V lost 0 bases, J lost 4 bases, and 17 bases lay in between. CDR3 in amino acids: CASSVDEGQVGGNTIYF. CDR3 bases: TGTGCCAGCAGCGTAGACGAAGGGCAGGTGGGGGGAAACACCATATATTTT.

V gene TRBV20-1 combines with J gene TRBJ2-7; D is undetermined. V lost 1 base and J 5 bases, leaving 6 bases between the germline ends. The CDR3 totals 11 residues. CDR1 is DFQATT and CDR2 is SNEGSKA in the germline V gene (reference sequence). The CDR3 region is CSARVANEQYF. In nucleotides, the CDR3 is TGCAGTGCTAGAGTAGCCAACGAGCAGTACTTC.